The clone carrying this TCR beta chain showed up just once. The antigen is undetermined. Profiled with immunoSEQ multiplex PCR; TCRdb holds only in-frame clones, not every one. The sample has around 64,000 clones; about nine tenths are singletons. This CDR3 is built from 13 residues. V trimming: 6 bases; J trimming: 7 bases; junction bases outside the gene matches: 5. Germline loops: CDR1 MNHEY, CDR2 SVGAGI. The data are from a study of OX40 agonist ivuxolimab in advanced cancers. Study-wide background: The study gave patients intravenous ivuxolimab at 0.01 to 10 mg/kg every 2 weeks. Two patients with cutaneous melanoma and one with hepatocellular carcinoma, three in total, showed partial responses. General observations from the study: At doses 0.1 to 3.0 mg/kg, CD4+ and CD8+ clones expanded.

The sequenced sample was CD4+ or CD8+ T cells sorted from blood, obtained in a trial of the OX40 agonist ivuxolimab. The TCR was taken from an adult with an advanced solid tumor such as melanoma, head and neck, liver or kidney cancer. The V and J genes are TRBV6-5 and TRBJ1-2; 10 nucleotides align to TRBD1. CDR3 sequence: CASRPGQGLGYTF. Written as DNA, the CDR3 is TGTGCCAGCAGACCGGGACAGGGGCTTGGCTACACCTTC.